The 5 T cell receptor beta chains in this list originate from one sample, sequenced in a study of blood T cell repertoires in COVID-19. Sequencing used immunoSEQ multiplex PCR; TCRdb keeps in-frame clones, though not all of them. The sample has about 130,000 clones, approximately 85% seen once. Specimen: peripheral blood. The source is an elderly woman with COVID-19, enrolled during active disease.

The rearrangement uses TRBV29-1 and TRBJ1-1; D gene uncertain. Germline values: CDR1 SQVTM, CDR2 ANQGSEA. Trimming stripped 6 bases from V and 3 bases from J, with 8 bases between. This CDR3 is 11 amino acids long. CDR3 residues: CSVALYTEAFF. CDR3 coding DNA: TGCAGCGTCGCACTGTACACTGAAGCTTTCTTT.

CDR3 residues: CASSFWQGGRPYNEQFF. For the CDR3, the DNA is TGTGCCAGCAGTTTTTGGCAAGGAGGGAGGCCCTACAATGAGCAGTTCTTC. The chain employs TRBV27 and TRBJ2-1; weak D call: TRBD2 (6 bases). Trimming stripped 3 bases from V and 2 bases from J, with 17 bases between. In germline, CDR1 is MNHEY, CDR2 SMNVEV (reference sequence). This CDR3 contains 17 residues.

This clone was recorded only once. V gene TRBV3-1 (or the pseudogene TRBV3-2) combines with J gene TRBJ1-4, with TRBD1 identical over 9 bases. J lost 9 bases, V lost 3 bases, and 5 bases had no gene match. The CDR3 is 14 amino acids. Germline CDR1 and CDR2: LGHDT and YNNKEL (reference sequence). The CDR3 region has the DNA TGTGCCAGCAGCCAGGGACAGGGCGGGCAAAAACTGTTTTTT. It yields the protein CASSQGQGGQKLFF.

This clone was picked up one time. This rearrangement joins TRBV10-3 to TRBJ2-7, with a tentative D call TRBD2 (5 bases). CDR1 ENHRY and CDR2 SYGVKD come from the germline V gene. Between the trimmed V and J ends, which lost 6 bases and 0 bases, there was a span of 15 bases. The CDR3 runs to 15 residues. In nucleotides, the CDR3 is TGTGCCATCAGCGACCAGGAGGTCCGCTCCTACGAGCAGTACTTC. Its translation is CAISDQEVRSYEQYF.

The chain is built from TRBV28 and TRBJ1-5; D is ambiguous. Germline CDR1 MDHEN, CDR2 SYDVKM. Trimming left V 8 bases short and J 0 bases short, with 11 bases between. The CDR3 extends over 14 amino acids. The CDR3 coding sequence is TGTGCCAGCTACGTTGGGCTTAGCAATCAGCCCCAGCATTTT. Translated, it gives CASYVGLSNQPQHF.